This paragraph reports one T cell receptor (beta chain). The CDR3 consists of 15 residues. The V segment lost 1 base and the J segment 8 bases; nucleotides outside the gene matches: 8. CDR1 LGHNA and CDR2 YSLEER come from the germline V gene. While infection was still active, Seattle patients were enrolled and then followed longitudinally. The data originate from a study of blood T cell repertoires in COVID-19. Study-level information: From the United States, Italy and Spain came samples of acute and convalescent COVID-19.

How the authors handled the data: Researchers report that nucleated cell counts were estimated from reference gene primer amplification. Data came from immunoSEQ multiplex PCR; TCRdb stores just in-frame clones and leaves some out. That table is the source of V, J and clone size, and D and trimming were worked out from the DNA. The profile shows about 170,000 clones, around 84% of them singletons. The sequenced sample was peripheral blood. The sequence was obtained from a woman of 80 years or more with COVID-19, enrolled during active disease. This chain uses TRBV4-3 with TRBJ1-3; 7 nucleotides agree with TRBD1. The CDR3 DNA is TGCGCCAGCAGCCAAGTCCCGGGACAGCGGGACACCATATATTTT. As protein: CASSQVPGQRDTIYF.